This T cell receptor (beta chain) was profiled in a study of CD8 T cells in ankylosing spondylitis. CDR1 SGHRS and CDR2 YFSETQ come from the germline V gene. CDR3 length: 12 residues. The V gene lost 0 bases and the J gene lost 7 bases, with 7 bases spanning the gap. Making the TCR beta libraries involved quantitative 5'-RACE with molecular barcodes. One entry per CDR3 protein results from TCRdb running MiXCR on the 5' RACE reads. The table has about 250,000 distinct CDR3 sequences, under 35% seen once; the top ten hold approximately 4.4%. Details on this clonotype: What it binds is not known.

General study results and limits: Reportedly, significant enrichment of disease-linked clones occurred in matched ankylosing spondylitis synovial fluid. Prior literature has documented some motif variants in synovial fluid and blood from reactive arthritis.

The TCR sequence derives from a male donor with ankylosing spondylitis or in good health (not recorded which). This sequence joins TRBV5-1 and TRBJ1-2; no clear D gene. The sample taken for sequencing was blood, either unsorted or a sorted T cell fraction (not recorded which). The CDR3 nucleotides read TGCGCCAGCAGCTTGGAGGGTCCTGGCTACACCTTC. This translates into CASSLEGPGYTF.